The next 25 T cell receptor beta chains were all read from a single sample in a study of monozygotic twins with inflammatory bowel disease. TCRdb reprocessed the 5' RACE reads and keeps a single row for each CDR3 protein, giving no DNA. This sample's table has a few hundred thousand distinct CDR3 sequences. Sequenced: blood. The receptors come from a human donor with ulcerative colitis or Crohn's disease, or a healthy co-twin of an affected twin (not recorded which).

V and J are TRBV7-9 and TRBJ2-3; absent DNA, TCRdb's TRBD1 call cannot be checked. CDR3 length: 16 amino acids. CDR1 SEHNR and CDR2 FQNEAQ come from the germline V gene (reference sequence). This chain's CDR3 is CASSHLGQGQTDTQYF.

The chain couples TRBV15 to TRBJ2-1; lacking DNA, the TRBD2 call made by TCRdb goes unchecked. CDR3 length: 15 residues. Germline loops: CDR1 LNHNV, CDR2 YYDKDF (reference sequence). CDR3 region: CATSRDAFAGNEQFF. The entire variable domain, with the rest obtained from reference TRBV15 and TRBJ2-1, is as follows: DAMVIQNPRYQVTQFGKPVTLSCSQTLNHNVMYWYQQKSSQAPKLLFHYYDKDFNNEADTPDNFQSRRPNTSFCFLDIRSPGLGDTAMYLCATSRDAFAGNEQFFGPGTRLTVL.

This chain joins TRBV6-2 or TRBV6-3 and TRBJ2-5; TCRdb's D call, TRBD1, is unchecked because there is no DNA. CDR1 is MNHEY, CDR2 SVGEGT, per germline. The CDR3 has 17 amino acids. The CDR3 reads CASSYSIAGGWKETQYF.

This CDR3 is CASSYVGLAYNEQFF. The V gene is TRBV6-2 or TRBV6-3, the J gene TRBJ2-1; TCRdb reports TRBD2, a call that lacks DNA to check it against. Germline V gene lookup returns CDR1 MNHEY and CDR2 SVGEGT. CDR3 length: 15 amino acids.

This chain joins TRBV7-2 and TRBJ2-7; as DNA is missing, the TRBD1 call by TCRdb cannot be tested. Germline V gene data show CDR1 as SGHTA and CDR2 as FQGNSA. The CDR3 is 14 amino acids. Here the CDR3 reads CASSLDRSAYEQYF.

The V call is TRBV7-9, the J call TRBJ1-1. CDR3 size: 14 residues. The germline gives CDR1 SEHNR, CDR2 FQNEAQ (reference sequence). This CDR3 reads CASSSSGGETEAFF.

V is TRBV5-1 and J is TRBJ2-7; TCRdb reports TRBD2, a call that lacks DNA to check it against. Germline lookup yields CDR1 SGHRS and CDR2 YFSETQ. CDR3 length: 15 residues. The CDR3 region is CASSLAGIAGYEQYF.

The CDR3 sequence: CATRAGQGMYQETQYF. The chain couples TRBV15 to TRBJ2-5; TCRdb selects TRBD2, and the lack of DNA leaves this call unchecked. CDR3 size: 16 residues. The V gene's germline CDR1 is LNHNV and CDR2 YYDKDF (reference sequence).

This chain uses TRBV2 with TRBJ1-5; the TRBD1 assignment by TCRdb is unverifiable without DNA. The CDR3 is made up of 14 amino acids. Germline V CDR1 and CDR2: SNHLY, FYNNEI. CDR3 sequence reads: CASSRQGHNQPQHF.

CDR3 residues: CARSRRGGAEDTQYF. The V and J genes are TRBV2 and TRBJ2-3; TCRdb names TRBD1, which stays unverified in the absence of DNA. The CDR3 runs 15 residues. Germline CDR1 SNHLY, CDR2 FYNNEI.

The CDR3 reads CASRVGGTQYF. The chain combines TRBV6-2 or TRBV6-3 with TRBJ2-5; as DNA is missing, the TRBD1 call by TCRdb cannot be tested. The CDR3 is made up of 11 amino acids. Germline values: CDR1 MNHEY, CDR2 SVGEGT.

The chain couples TRBV11-2 to TRBJ1-1. Germline V gives CDR1 SGHAT, CDR2 FQNNGV. The CDR3 has 16 residues. This CDR3 is CASSLVWVNASGEAFF.

This chain links TRBV12-3 or TRBV12-4 with TRBJ2-7. The CDR3 has 12 amino acids. CDR3 sequence reads: CASGLFIYEQYF.

This chain uses TRBV7-6 with TRBJ1-5. Germline V gene data show CDR1 as SGHVS and CDR2 as FNYEAQ. This CDR3 is built from 17 residues. This CDR3 is CASARGPELNSNQPQHF.

The J gene is TRBJ2-6, the V gene TRBV6-6. The CDR3 is made up of 13 amino acids. From germline, CDR1 is MNHNY and CDR2 SVGAGI (reference sequence). CDR3 sequence: CAIRPSGANVLTF.

The V gene is TRBV12-3 or TRBV12-4, the J gene TRBJ1-2; checking the TCRdb D call of TRBD1 is not possible without DNA. CDR3 length: 15 amino acids. This CDR3 reads CASSPWTVANYGYTF.

V is TRBV6-2 or TRBV6-3 and J is TRBJ2-5; TCRdb gives TRBD2 as the D gene, but with no DNA this cannot be confirmed. Germline V gives CDR1 MNHEY, CDR2 SVGEGT. This CDR3 contains 16 residues. This CDR3 reads CASSYVLAGDQETQYF.

The CDR3 protein is CSVEEGTGILTGELFF. This chain joins TRBV29-1 and TRBJ2-2; TCRdb names TRBD1, which stays unverified in the absence of DNA. Per germline, CDR1 SQVTM and CDR2 ANQGSEA. CDR3 length: 16 amino acids.

This rearrangement joins TRBV20-1 to TRBJ2-1. The germline CDR1 and CDR2 sequences are DFQATT and SNEGSKA (reference sequence). The CDR3 has 11 residues. CDR3 protein: CSVSTDYEQFF.

CDR3 region: CASSHEMGGGELFF. The chain is built from TRBV4-3 and TRBJ2-2; TCRdb designates TRBD1, a call that cannot be tested without DNA. The CDR3 is 14 amino acids. Germline lookup yields CDR1 LGHNA and CDR2 YSLEER.

The chain couples TRBV7-3 to TRBJ2-1. The CDR3 covers 16 residues. CDR1 SGHTA and CDR2 FQGTGA come from the germline V gene. This CDR3 reads CASSPKTSLSYNEQFF.

The chain joins TRBV5-1 to TRBJ1-2; the D gene TCRdb calls, TRBD1, cannot be checked with no DNA. This CDR3 has 16 residues. CDR1 is SGHRS, CDR2 YFSETQ, per germline. The CDR3 loop is CASSLAGQGPPYGYTF.

This CDR3 reads CATNVGTYEQYF. This rearrangement joins TRBV21-1 to TRBJ2-7. TRBV21-1 is shown as a pseudogene. The CDR3 runs 12 residues.

The CDR3 here is CASTPAGATLLVGELFF. The chain carries TRBV27 and TRBJ2-2; the D call of TRBD1 rests on TCRdb alone, since no DNA is present to check it. The CDR3 runs to 17 residues. Looked up from germline, CDR1 is MNHEY and CDR2 is SMNVEV (reference sequence).

This rearrangement joins TRBV10-3 to TRBJ2-3; TCRdb selects TRBD1, and the lack of DNA leaves this call unchecked. Germline CDR1 and CDR2: ENHRY and SYGVKD. The CDR3 is 15 amino acids. This chain's CDR3 is CAISSGTGPTDTQYF.